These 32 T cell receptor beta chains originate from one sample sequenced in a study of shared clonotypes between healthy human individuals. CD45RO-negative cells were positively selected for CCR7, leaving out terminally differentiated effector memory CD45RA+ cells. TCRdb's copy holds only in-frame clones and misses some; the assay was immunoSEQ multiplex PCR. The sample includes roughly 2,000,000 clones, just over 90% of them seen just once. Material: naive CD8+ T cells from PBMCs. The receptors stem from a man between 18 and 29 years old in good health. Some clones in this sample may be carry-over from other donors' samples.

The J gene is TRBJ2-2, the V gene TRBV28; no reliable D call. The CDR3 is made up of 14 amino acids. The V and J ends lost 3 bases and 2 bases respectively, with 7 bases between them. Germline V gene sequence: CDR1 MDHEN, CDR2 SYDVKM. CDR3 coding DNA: TGTGCCAGCAGTTTCCCCCCAAACACCGGGGAGCTGTTTTTT. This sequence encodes CASSFPPNTGELFF.

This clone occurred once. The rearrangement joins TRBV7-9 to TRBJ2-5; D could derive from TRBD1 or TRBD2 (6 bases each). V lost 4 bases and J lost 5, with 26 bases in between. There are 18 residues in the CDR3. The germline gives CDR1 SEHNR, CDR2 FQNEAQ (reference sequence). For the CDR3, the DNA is TGTGCCAGCAGCTCGAGGGGACAACCCGAGGCCCGGGGGGAGACCCAGTACTTC. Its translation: CASSSRGQPEARGETQYF.

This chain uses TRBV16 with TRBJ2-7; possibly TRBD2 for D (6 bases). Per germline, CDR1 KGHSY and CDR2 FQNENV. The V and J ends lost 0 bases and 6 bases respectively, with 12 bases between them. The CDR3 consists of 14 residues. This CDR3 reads CASSQSYGSIEQYF. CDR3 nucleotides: TGTGCCAGCAGCCAATCTTACGGGAGTATCGAGCAGTACTTC. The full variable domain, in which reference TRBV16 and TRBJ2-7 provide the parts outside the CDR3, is GEEVAQTPKHLVRGEGQKAKLYCAPIKGHSYVFWYQQVLKNEFKFLISFQNENVFDETGMPKERFSAKCLPNSPCSLEIQATKLEDSAVYFCASSQSYGSIEQYFGPGTRLTVT.

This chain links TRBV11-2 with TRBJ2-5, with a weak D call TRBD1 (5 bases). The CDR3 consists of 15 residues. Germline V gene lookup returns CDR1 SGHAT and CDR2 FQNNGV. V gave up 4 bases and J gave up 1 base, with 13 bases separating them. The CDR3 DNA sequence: TGTGCCAGCAGCTGGGGCCCGGGCGGCCAAGAGACCCAGTACTTC. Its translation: CASSWGPGGQETQYF.

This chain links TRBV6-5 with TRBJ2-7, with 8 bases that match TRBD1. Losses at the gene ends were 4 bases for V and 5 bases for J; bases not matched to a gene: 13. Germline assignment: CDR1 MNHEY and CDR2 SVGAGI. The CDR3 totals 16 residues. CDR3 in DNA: TGTGCCAGCAGTTCACCCTCGGGACAGGCATCCCACGAGCAGTACTTC. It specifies CASSSPSGQASHEQYF.

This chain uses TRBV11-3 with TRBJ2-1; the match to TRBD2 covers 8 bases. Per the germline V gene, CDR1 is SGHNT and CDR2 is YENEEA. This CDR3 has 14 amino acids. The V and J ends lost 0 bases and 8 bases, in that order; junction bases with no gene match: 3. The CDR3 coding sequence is TGTGCCAGCAGCTTAGACGGGAGGGCCGATGAGCAGTTCTTC. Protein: CASSLDGRADEQFF.

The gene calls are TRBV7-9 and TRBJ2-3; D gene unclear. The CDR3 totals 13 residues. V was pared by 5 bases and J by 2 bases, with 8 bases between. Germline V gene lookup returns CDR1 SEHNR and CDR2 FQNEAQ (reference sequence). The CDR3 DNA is TGTGCCAGCAGCCTTTATATCACAGATACGCAGTATTTT. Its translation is CASSLYITDTQYF. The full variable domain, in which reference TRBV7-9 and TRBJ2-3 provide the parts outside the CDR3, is DTGVSQNPRHKITKRGQNVTFRCDPISEHNRLYWYRQTLGQGPEFLTYFQNEAQLEKSRLLSDRFSAERPKGSFSTLEIQRTEQGDSAMYLCASSLYITDTQYFGPGTRLTVL.

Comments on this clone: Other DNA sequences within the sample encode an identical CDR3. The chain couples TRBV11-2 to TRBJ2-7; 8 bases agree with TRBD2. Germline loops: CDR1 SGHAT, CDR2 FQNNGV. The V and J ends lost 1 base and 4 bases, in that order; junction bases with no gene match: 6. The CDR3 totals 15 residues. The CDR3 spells CASSLGLSGIYEQYF. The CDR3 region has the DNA TGTGCCAGCAGCTTAGGGCTTAGCGGGATTTACGAGCAGTACTTC. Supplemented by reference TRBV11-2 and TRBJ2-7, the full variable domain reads EAGVAQSPRYKIIEKRQSVAFWCNPISGHATLYWYQQILGQGPKLLIQFQNNGVVDDSQLPKDRFSAERLKGVDSTLKIQPAKLEDSAVYLCASSLGLSGIYEQYFGPGTRLTVT.

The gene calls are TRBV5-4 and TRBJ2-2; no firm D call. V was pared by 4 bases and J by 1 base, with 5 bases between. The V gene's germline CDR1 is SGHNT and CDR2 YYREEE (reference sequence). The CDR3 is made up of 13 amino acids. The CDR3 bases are TGTGCCAGCAGCGCTAAGAACACCGGGGAGCTGTTTTTT. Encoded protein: CASSAKNTGELFF. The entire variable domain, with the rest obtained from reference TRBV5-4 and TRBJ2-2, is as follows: ETGVTQSPTHLIKTRGQQVTLRCSSQSGHNTVSWYQQALGQGPQFIFQYYREEENGRGNFPPRFSGLQFPNYSSELNVNALELDDSALYLCASSAKNTGELFFGEGSRLTVL.

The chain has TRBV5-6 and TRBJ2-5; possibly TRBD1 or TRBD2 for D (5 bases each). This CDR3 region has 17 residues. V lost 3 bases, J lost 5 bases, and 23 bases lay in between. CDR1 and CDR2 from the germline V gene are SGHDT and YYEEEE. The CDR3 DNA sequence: TGTGCCAGCAGCTCAGGAGGTTCAGGGCCCCAAAGGGAGACCCAGTACTTC. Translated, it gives CASSSGGSGPQRETQYF.

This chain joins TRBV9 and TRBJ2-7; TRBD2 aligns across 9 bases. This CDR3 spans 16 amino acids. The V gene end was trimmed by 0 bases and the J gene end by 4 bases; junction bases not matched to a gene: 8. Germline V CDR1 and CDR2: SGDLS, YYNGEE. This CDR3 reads CASSVASAGGRYEQYF. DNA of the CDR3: TGTGCCAGCAGCGTAGCTTCAGCGGGAGGTCGGTACGAGCAGTACTTC. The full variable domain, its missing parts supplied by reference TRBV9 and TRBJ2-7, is DSGVTQTPKHLITATGQRVTLRCSPRSGDLSVYWYQQSLDQGLQFLIQYYNGEERAKGNILERFSAQQFPDLHSELNLSSLELGDSALYFCASSVASAGGRYEQYFGPGTRLTVT.

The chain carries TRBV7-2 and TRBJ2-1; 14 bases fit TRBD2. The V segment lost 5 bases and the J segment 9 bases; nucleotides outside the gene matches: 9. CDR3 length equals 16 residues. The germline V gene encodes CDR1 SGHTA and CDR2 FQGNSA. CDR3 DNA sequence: TGTGCCAGCAGCCCTCCGGGACTAGCGGGAGCGGGTGAGCAGTTCTTC. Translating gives CASSPPGLAGAGEQFF.

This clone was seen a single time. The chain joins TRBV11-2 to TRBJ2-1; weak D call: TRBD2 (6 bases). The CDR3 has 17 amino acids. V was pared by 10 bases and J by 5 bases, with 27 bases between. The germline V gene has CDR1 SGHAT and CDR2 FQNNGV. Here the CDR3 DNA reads TGTGCCACCTCGTTCAAACCCGGGGGTGGTAAGCACAATGAGCAGTTCTTC. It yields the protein CATSFKPGGGKHNEQFF.

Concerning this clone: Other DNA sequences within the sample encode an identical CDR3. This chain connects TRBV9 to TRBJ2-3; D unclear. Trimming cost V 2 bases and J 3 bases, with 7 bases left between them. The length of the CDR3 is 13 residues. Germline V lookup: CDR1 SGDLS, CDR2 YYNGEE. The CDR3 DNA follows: TGTGCCAGCAGCGTCGGCCGAACAGATACGCAGTATTTT. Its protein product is CASSVGRTDTQYF.

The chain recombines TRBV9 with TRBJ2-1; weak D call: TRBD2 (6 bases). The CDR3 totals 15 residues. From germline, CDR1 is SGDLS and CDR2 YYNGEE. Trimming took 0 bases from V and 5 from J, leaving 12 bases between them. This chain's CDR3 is CASSVVAGPDNEQFF. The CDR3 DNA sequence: TGTGCCAGCAGCGTAGTGGCGGGACCCGACAATGAGCAGTTCTTC.

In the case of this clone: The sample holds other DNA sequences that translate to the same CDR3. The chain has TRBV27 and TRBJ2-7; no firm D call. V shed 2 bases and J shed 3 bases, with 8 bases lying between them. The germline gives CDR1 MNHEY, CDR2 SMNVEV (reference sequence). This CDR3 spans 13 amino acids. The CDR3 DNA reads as TGTGCCAGCAGTTTAGGGCCGGGCTACGAGCAGTACTTC. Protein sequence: CASSLGPGYEQYF.

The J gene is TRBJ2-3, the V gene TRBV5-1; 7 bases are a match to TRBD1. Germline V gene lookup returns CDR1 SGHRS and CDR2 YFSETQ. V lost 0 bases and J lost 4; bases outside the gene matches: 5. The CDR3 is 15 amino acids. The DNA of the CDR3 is TGCGCCAGCAGCTTGGCAAGAGGGGGCCCAGATACGCAGTATTTT. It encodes CASSLARGGPDTQYF.

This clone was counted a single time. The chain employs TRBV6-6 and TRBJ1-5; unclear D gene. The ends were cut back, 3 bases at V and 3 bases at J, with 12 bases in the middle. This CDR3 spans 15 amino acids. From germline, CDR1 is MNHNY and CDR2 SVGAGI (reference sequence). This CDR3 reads CASSYVPRANQPQHF. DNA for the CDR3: TGTGCCAGCAGTTATGTCCCCAGAGCCAATCAGCCCCAGCATTTT.

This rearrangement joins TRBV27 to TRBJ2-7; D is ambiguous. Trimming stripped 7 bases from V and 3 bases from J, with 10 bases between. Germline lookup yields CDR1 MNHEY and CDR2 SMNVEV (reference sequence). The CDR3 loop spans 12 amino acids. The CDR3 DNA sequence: TGTGCCAGCATGGATGACCGCTACGAGCAGTACTTC. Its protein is CASMDDRYEQYF.

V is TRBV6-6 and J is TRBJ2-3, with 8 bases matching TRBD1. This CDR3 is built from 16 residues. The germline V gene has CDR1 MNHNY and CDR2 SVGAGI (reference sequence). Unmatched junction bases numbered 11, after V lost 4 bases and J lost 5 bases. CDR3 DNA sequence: TGTGCCAGCAGTTTACGACAGGGGCCGAAGGGAGATACGCAGTATTTT. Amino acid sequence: CASSLRQGPKGDTQYF.

CDR3 region: CASSEQGLDEQYF. The CDR3 bases are TGTGCCAGCAGCGAACAGGGGCTGGACGAGCAGTACTTC. The chain combines TRBV9 with TRBJ2-7; 7 bases line up with TRBD1. The CDR3 has 13 amino acids. Germline trimming cut 3 bases from V and 5 bases from J; bases unmatched to any gene: 5. The V gene's germline CDR1 is SGDLS and CDR2 YYNGEE.

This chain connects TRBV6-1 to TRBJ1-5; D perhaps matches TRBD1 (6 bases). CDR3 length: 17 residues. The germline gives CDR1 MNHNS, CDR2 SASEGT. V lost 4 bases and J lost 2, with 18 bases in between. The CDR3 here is CASSVTGNLLGNQPQHF. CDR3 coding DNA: TGTGCCAGCAGTGTAACAGGGAACTTGCTTGGCAATCAGCCCCAGCATTTT.

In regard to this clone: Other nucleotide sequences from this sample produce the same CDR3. CDR3 amino acids: CASSLAQGGTEAFF. As DNA, the CDR3 is TGTGCCAGCAGCTTAGCCCAGGGGGGGACTGAAGCTTTCTTT. This chain joins TRBV7-9 and TRBJ1-1; 7 nucleotides align to TRBD1. The CDR3 totals 14 residues. The V gene end was trimmed by 0 bases and the J gene end by 5 bases; junction bases not matched to a gene: 3. Germline V CDR1 and CDR2: SEHNR, FQNEAQ (reference sequence).

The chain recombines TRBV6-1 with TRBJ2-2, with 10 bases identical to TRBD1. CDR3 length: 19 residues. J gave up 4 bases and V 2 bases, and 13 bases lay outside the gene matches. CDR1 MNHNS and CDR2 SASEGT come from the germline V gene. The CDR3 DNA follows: TGTGCCAGCAGTGAATTGGTACATGGGGACAGGGGAATCACCGGGGAGCTGTTTTTT. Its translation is CASSELVHGDRGITGELFF.

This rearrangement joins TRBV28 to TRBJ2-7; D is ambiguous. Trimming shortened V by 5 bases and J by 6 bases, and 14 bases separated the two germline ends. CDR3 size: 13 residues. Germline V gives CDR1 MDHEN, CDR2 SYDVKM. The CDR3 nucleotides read TGTGCCAGCAGTAAGGCCCTCGTAAGCGAGCAGTACTTC. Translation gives CASSKALVSEQYF.

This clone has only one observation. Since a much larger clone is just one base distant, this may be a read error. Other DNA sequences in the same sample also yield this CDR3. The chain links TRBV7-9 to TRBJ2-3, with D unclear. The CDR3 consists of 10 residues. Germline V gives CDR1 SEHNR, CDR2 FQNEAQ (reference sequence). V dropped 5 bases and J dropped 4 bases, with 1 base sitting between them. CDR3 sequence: CASSADTQYF. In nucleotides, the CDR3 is TGTGCCAGCAGCGCAGATACGCAGTATTTT.

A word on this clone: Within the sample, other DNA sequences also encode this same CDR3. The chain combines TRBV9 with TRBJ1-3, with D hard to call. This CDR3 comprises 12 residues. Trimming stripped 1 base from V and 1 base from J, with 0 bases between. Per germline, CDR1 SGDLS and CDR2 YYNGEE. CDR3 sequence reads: CASSVSGNTIYF. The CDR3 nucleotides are TGTGCCAGCAGCGTATCTGGAAACACCATATATTTT.

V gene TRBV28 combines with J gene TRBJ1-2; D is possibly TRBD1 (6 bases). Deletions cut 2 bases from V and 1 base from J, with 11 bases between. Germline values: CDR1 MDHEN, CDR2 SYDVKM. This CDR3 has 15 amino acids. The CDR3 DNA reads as TGTGCCAGCAGTTTAGGGGGGCGGGATAACTATGGCTACACCTTC. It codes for CASSLGGRDNYGYTF.

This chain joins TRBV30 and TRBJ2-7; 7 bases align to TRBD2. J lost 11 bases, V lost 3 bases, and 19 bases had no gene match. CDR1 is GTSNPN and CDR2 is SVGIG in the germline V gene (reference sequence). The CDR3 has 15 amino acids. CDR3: CAWRTPRHRGEREYF. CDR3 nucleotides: TGTGCCTGGAGAACCCCCAGACACCGGGGGGAGAGGGAGTACTTC.

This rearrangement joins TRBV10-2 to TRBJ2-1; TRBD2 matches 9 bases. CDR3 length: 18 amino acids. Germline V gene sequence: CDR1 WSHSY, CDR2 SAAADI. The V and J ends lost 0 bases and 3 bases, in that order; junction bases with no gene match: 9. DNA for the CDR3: TGCGCCAGCAGTGAGTCGCGGCTAGCGGGAATACGCTACAATGAGCAGTTCTTC. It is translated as CASSESRLAGIRYNEQFF.

The CDR3 sequence: CASNSGGQSYGYTF. The CDR3 nucleotides are TGTGCCAGCAACTCGGGGGGGCAGAGCTATGGCTACACCTTC. The V gene is TRBV9, the J gene TRBJ1-2; possible D gene TRBD1, 6 bases. This CDR3 is 14 amino acids long. From germline, CDR1 is SGDLS and CDR2 YYNGEE. The germline V and J ends were trimmed by 6 bases and 4 bases, with 16 bases remaining between them.

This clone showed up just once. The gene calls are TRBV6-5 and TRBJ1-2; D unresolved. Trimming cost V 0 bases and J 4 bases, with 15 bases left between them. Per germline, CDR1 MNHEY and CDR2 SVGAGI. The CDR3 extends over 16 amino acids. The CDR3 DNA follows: TGTGCCAGCAGTTACTCGATTGGTCGAGAGGGCTATGGCTACACCTTC. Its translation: CASSYSIGREGYGYTF.